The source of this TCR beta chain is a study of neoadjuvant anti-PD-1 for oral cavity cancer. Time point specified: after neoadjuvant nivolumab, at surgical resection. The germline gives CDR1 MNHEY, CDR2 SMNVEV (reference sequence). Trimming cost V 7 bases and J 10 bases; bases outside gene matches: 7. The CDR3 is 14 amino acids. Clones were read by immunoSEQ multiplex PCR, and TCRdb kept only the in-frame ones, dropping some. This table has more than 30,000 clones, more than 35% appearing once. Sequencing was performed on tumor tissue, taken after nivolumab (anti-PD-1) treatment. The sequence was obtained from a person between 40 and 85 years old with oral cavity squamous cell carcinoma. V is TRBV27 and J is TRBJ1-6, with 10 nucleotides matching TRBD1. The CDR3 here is CASMSTGGESPLHF. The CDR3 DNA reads TGTGCCAGCATGTCGACAGGGGGCGAATCACCCCTCCACTTT.